The clone carrying this TCR beta chain has a handful of counts. Sequenced by immunoSEQ multiplex PCR; TCRdb stores in-frame clones only, minus some. Of approximately 7,500 clones listed, 50% to 60% are singletons. Treatment in this sample: randomized to nivolumab then ipilimumab (arm A) or the reverse (arm B). No patient had prior DNA-damaging chemotherapy. Live CD3+CD8+ CD19− CD56− cells were sorted from PBMCs. Trimming at V came to 3 bases and at J to 2 bases, leaving 13 bases not matched to a gene. This CDR3 contains 19 residues. Germline V lookup: CDR1 SGHTA, CDR2 FQGTGA. These data originate in a study of sequential checkpoint blockade in melanoma. Study context: Arm A got nivolumab then ipilimumab; arm B the reverse, 1:1.

V gene TRBV7-3 combines with J gene TRBJ2-7; 13 nucleotides agree with TRBD2. This TCR came from a human donor with melanoma. The sample in question was CD8+ T cells sorted from blood (inferred from file names), obtained from a patient given nivolumab and ipilimumab in sequence. The CDR3 region is CASSFGSGTSGEFTYEQYF. As DNA, the CDR3 is TGTGCCAGCAGCTTTGGCAGCGGGACTAGCGGGGAGTTTACCTACGAGCAGTACTTC.